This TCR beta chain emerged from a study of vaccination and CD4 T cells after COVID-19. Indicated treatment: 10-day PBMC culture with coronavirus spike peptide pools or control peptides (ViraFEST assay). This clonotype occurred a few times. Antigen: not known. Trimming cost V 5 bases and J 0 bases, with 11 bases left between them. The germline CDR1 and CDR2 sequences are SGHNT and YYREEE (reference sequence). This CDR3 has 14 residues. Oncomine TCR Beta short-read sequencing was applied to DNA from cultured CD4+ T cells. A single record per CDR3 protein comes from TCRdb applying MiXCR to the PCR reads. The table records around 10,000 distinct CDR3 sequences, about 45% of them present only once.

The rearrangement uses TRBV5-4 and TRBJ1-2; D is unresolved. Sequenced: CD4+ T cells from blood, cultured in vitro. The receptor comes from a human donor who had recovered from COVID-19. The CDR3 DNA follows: TGTGCCAGCAGAAAAGACATTACTAACTATGGCTACACCTTC. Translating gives CASRKDITNYGYTF.